These 4 T cell receptor beta chains came from one sample sequenced in a study of shared clonotypes between healthy human individuals (dated by TCRdb to 2018 to 2021). Libraries were made using the immunoSEQ multiplex PCR assay. Drawn from immuneACCESS, this table holds only the in-frame rearrangements with V and J called that TCRdb kept. Clones are partly lost; checked studies trace under half to an unresolved V gene and leave the rest unexplained. In this sample the table shows some 2 million clones, 95% of which occur a single time. The ten largest clones take up more than 0.1% of the sample. Specimen: naive CD4+ T cells sorted from blood. What the cell subset or site label conveys for this sample: CD45RA+ positively selected. These receptors originate from a man aged 18 to 29 in good health.

The chain recombines TRBV10-3 with TRBJ2-7, with D possibly matching TRBD2 (6 bases). This CDR3 has 14 amino acids. From germline, CDR1 is ENHRY and CDR2 SYGVKD. V shed 0 bases and J shed 6 bases, with 12 bases lying between them. CDR3 in DNA: TGTGCCATCAGTGAGTCAACTAGCTCAGGCGAGCAGTACTTC. It specifies CAISESTSSGEQYF.

For the CDR3, the DNA is TGTGCCAGTGTCAAGACTAGCGGAGCCTACGAGCAGTACTTC. Translated, it gives CASVKTSGAYEQYF. This chain connects TRBV19 to TRBJ2-7, with TRBD2 identical over 9 bases. In germline, CDR1 is LNHDA, CDR2 SQIVND (reference sequence). The CDR3 is made up of 14 amino acids. The V gene end was trimmed by 8 bases and the J gene end by 2 bases; junction bases not matched to a gene: 7. The whole variable domain, remainder taken from reference TRBV19 and TRBJ2-7, is DGGITQSPKYLFRKEGQNVTLSCEQNLNHDAMYWYRQDPGQGLRLIYYSQIVNDFQKGDIAEGYSVSREKKESFPLTVTSAQKNPTAFYLCASVKTSGAYEQYFGPGTRLTVT.

The V gene is TRBV29-1, the J gene TRBJ1-2; D is perhaps TRBD1 (6 bases). The CDR3 is 12 residues long. V lost 6 bases, J lost 6 bases, and 14 bases lay in between. From germline, CDR1 is SQVTM and CDR2 ANQGSEA. CDR3 sequence: CSVARGADGYTF. CDR3 nucleotides: TGCAGCGTCGCGCGGGGGGCGGATGGCTACACCTTC.

The genes are TRBV19 and TRBJ1-2, with 10 bases fitting TRBD1. The CDR3 length is 15 residues. Trimming at V came to 5 bases and at J to 7 bases, leaving 10 bases not matched to a gene. The germline CDR1 and CDR2 sequences are LNHDA and SQIVND (reference sequence). CDR3 DNA sequence: TGTGCCAGTAGTGATCCGGGACAGGGGCCCGCTGGCTACACCTTC. Residues: CASSDPGQGPAGYTF.